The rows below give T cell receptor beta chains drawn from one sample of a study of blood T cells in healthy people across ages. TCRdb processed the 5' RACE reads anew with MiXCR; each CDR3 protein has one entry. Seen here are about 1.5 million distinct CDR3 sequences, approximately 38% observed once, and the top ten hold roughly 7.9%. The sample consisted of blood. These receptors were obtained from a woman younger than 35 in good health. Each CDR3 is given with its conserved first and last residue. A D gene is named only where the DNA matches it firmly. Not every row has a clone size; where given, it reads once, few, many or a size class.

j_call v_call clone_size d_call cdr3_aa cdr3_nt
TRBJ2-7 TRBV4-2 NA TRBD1 CASSQVRGGDGSYEQYF TGTGCCAGCAGCCAAGTCAGAGGGGGCGATGGTTCCTACGAGCAGTACTTC
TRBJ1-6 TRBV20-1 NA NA CSAPSPYYNSPLHF TGCAGTGCCCCATCTCCATACTATAATTCACCCCTCCACTTT
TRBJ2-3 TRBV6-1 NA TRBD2 CASCSGRYSGRAVADTQYF TGTGCCAGTTGTTCGGGTCGATATAGCGGGAGGGCCGTCGCAGATACGCAGTATTTT
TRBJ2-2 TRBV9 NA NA CASSETANTGELFF TGTGCCAGCAGCGAAACAGCGAACACCGGGGAGCTGTTTTTT
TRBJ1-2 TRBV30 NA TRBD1 CAWRWAGGHGYTF TGTGCCTGGAGGTGGGCAGGGGGTCATGGCTACACCTTC
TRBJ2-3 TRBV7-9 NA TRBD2 CASSLARVAGGLTDTQYF TGTGCCAGCAGCTTAGCGAGAGTAGCGGGGGGCCTCACAGATACGCAGTATTTT
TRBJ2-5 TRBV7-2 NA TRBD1 CASSPDRGSAETQYF TGTGCCAGCAGTCCTGACAGGGGGAGTGCAGAGACCCAGTACTTC
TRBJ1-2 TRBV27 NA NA CASSALSCNYGYTF TGTGCCAGCAGTGCGCTCTCCTGTAACTATGGCTACACCTTC
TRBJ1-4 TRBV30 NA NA CACGRLNEKLFF TGTGCCTGTGGACGCCTTAATGAAAAACTGTTTTTT
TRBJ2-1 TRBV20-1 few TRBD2 CSAREPGTSANNEQFF TGCAGTGCTAGGGAACCCGGGACTAGCGCGAACAATGAGCAGTTCTTC
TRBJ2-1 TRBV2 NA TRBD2 CASSGTSGRGQGYNEQFF TGTGCCAGCAGTGGGACTAGCGGGAGGGGCCAGGGCTACAATGAGCAGTTCTTC
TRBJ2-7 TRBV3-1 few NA CASSQDPRGPYEQYF TGTGCCAGCAGCCAAGATCCCAGGGGTCCCTACGAGCAGTACTTC
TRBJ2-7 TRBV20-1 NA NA CSAPFAGTSYNEQYF TGCAGTGCTCCCTTCGCGGGAACATCCTACAATGAGCAGTACTTC
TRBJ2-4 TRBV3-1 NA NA CASSQAGSDKNIQYF TGTGCCAGCAGCCAAGCAGGGTCGGACAAAAACATTCAGTACTTC
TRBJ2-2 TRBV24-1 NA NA CATSPSGVPGELFF TGTGCCACCAGTCCGTCGGGGGTCCCCGGGGAGCTGTTTTTT
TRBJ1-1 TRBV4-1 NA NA CASSHGTGETEAFF TGCGCCAGCAGCCACGGGACCGGGGAGACTGAAGCTTTCTTT
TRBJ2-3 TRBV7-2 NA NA CASSRRAGTDTQYF TGTGCCAGCAGCCGGAGGGCAGGGACAGATACGCAGTATTTT
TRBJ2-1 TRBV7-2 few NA CASSVQGGEQFF TGTGCCAGCAGCGTACAGGGCGGTGAGCAGTTCTTC
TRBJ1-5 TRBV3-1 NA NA CASSQGSPSGNQPQHF TGTGCCAGCAGCCAGGGAAGTCCGAGCGGCAATCAGCCCCAGCATTTT
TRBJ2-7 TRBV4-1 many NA CASSQGERYEQYF TGCGCCAGCAGCCAAGGGGAACGGTACGAGCAGTACTTC
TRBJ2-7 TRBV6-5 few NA CASSRGAAEQYF TGTGCCAGCAGTAGGGGAGCCGCCGAGCAGTACTTC
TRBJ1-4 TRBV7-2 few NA CASSLGARGSDEKLFF TGTGCCAGCAGCTTAGGGGCCCGGGGCTCGGACGAAAAACTGTTTTTT
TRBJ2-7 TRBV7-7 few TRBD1 CASSSGQSSYEQYF TGTGCCAGCAGCTCGGGACAGAGCTCCTACGAGCAGTACTTC
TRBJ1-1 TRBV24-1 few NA CATSDSRGSGSTEAFF TGTGCCACCAGTGATTCCAGGGGTTCCGGGTCCACTGAAGCTTTCTTT
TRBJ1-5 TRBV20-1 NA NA CSAPFPRGAGFPQHF TGCAGTGCTCCATTCCCCCGGGGGGCGGGCTTTCCCCAGCATTTT
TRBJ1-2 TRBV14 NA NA CASSQPFGGYTF TGTGCCAGCAGCCAGCCCTTTGGGGGCTACACCTTC
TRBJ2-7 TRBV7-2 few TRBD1 CASADRGQNEQYF TGTGCCAGTGCCGACAGGGGGCAAAACGAGCAGTACTTC
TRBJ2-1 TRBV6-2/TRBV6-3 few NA CASSSPRRVQFF TGTGCCAGCAGTTCCCCCCGACGGGTCCAGTTCTTC
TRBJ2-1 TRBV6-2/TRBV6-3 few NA CASSYGPRYNEQFF TGTGCCAGCAGTTACGGCCCCCGGTACAATGAGCAGTTCTTC
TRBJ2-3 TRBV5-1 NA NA CASSVDRTDTQYF TGCGCCAGCAGCGTAGACAGGACAGATACGCAGTATTTT
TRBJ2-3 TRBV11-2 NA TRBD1 CASNPGQGITDTQYF TGTGCCAGCAATCCGGGACAGGGCATCACAGATACGCAGTATTTT
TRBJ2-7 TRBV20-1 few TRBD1 CSAPRGTGAYEQYF TGCAGTGCCCCAAGAGGGACAGGGGCCTACGAGCAGTACTTC
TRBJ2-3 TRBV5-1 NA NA CASSLARTAFGDTQYF TGCGCCAGCAGCTTGGCCAGGACAGCATTTGGGGATACGCAGTATTTT
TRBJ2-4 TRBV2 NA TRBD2 CASKLQAGAGLDIQYF TGTGCCAGCAAGCTGCAAGCGGGGGCCGGGCTTGACATTCAGTACTTC
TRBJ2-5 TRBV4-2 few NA CASSQDRAGVVETQYF TGTGCCAGCAGCCAAGATCGGGCAGGGGTCGTTGAGACCCAGTACTTC
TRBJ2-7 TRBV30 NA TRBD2 CAWSGERGFAYEQYF TGTGCCTGGAGTGGAGAGCGGGGCTTCGCCTACGAGCAGTACTTC
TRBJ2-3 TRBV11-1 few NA CASSSNPTSSGTDTQYF TGTGCCAGCAGCTCAAACCCAACTAGTTCTGGCACAGATACGCAGTATTTT
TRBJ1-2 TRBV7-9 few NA CASSQGGGVTTF TGTGCCAGCAGCCAGGGCGGGGGAGTGACCACCTTC
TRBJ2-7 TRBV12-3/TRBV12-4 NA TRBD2 CASSLALRGLAGGGEREQYF TGTGCCAGCAGTTTAGCGCTTCGCGGACTAGCGGGAGGGGGGGAGAGGGAGCAGTACTTC
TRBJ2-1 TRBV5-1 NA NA CASSLATQSYNEQFF TGCGCCAGCAGCTTGGCCACGCAATCCTACAATGAGCAGTTCTTC
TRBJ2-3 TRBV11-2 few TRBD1 CASSLQGAADTQYF TGTGCCAGCAGCTTACAGGGGGCCGCAGATACGCAGTATTTT
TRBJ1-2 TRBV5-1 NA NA CASSLAGRGSDGYTF TGCGCCAGCAGCTTGGCCGGCAGGGGCAGCGATGGCTACACCTTC
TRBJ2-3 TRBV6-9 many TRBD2 CATRTSGGLSYTQYF TGTGCCACCCGGACTAGCGGGGGTCTCTCTTATACGCAGTATTTT
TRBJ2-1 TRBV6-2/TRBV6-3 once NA CASSPHSRNEQFF TGTGCCAGCAGTCCACATAGCCGCAATGAGCAGTTCTTC
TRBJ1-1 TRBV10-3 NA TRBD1 CAIRVARGQGETEAFF TGTGCCATCAGAGTCGCCCGGGGACAGGGGGAGACTGAAGCTTTCTTT
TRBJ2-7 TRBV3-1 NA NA CASSSLTDGSFNEQYF TGTGCCAGCAGCTCCTTGACTGACGGGAGCTTCAATGAGCAGTACTTC
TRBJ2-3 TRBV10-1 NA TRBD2 CASSQAGVTDTQYF TGCGCCAGCAGTCAAGCGGGGGTCACAGATACGCAGTATTTT
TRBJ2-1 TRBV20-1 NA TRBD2 CSAREDTSGSSYNEQFF TGCAGTGCTAGAGAAGACACTAGCGGCAGCTCCTACAATGAGCAGTTCTTC
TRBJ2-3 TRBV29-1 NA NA CSVGTDTDTRYF TGCAGCGTTGGTACAGACACAGATACGCGGTATTTT
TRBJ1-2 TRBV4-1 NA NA CASSQDGTAYGYTF TGCGCCAGCAGCCAAGACGGAACGGCCTATGGCTACACCTTC
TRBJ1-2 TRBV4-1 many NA CASSQEQGAGYGYTF TGTGCCAGCAGCCAAGAGCAAGGGGCTGGCTATGGCTACACCTTC
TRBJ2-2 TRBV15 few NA CATSRGQGTGGELFF TGTGCCACCAGCAGAGGTCAAGGTACAGGCGGGGAGCTGTTTTTT
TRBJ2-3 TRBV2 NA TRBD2 CASTHVRGTSGTDTQYF TGTGCCAGCACCCACGTCCGTGGGACTAGCGGGACGGATACGCAGTATTTT
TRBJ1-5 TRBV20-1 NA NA CSAHRTRGSNQPQHF TGCAGTGCTCACCGGACAAGGGGTAGCAATCAGCCCCAGCATTTT
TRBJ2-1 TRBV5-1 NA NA CASQGFSYNEQFF TGCGCCAGCCAAGGCTTCTCCTACAATGAGCAGTTCTTC
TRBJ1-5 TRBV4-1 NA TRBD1 CASSQGTGGDQPQHF TGCGCCAGCAGCCAGGGGACAGGGGGGGATCAGCCCCAGCATTTT